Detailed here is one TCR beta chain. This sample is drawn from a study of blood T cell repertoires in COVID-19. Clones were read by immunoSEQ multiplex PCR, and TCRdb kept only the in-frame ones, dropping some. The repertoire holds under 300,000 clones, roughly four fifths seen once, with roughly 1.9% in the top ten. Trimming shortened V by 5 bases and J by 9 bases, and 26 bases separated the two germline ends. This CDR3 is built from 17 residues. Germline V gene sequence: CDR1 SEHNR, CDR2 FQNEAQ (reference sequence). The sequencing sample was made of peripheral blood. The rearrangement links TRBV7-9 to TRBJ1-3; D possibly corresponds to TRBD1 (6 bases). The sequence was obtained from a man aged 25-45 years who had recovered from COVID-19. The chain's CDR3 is CASSPPPGTKERATIYF. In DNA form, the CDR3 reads TGTGCCAGCAGCCCCCCCCCAGGGACAAAGGAGCGTGCCACCATATATTTT. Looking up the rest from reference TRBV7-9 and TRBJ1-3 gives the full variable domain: DTGVSQNPRHKITKRGQNVTFRCDPISEHNRLYWYRQTLGQGPEFLTYFQNEAQLEKSRLLSDRFSAERPKGSFSTLEIQRTEQGDSAMYLCASSPPPGTKERATIYFGEGSWLTVV.